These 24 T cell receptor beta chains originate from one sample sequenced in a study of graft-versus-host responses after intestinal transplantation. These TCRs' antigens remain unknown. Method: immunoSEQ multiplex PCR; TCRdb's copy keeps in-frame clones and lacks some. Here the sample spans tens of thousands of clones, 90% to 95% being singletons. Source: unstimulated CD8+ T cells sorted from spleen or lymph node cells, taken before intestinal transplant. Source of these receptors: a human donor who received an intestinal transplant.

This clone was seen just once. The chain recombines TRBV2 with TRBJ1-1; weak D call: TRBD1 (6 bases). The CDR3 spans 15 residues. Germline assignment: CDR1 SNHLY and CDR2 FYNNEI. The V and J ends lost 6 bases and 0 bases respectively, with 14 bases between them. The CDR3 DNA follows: TGTGCCAGCAGGGATTACCAGGGGCTGAACACTGAAGCTTTCTTT. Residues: CASRDYQGLNTEAFF. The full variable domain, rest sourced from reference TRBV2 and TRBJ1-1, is EPEVTQTPSHQVTQMGQEVILRCVPISNHLYFYWYRQILGQKVEFLVSFYNNEISEKSEIFDDQFSVERPDGSNFTLKIRSTKLEDSAMYFCASRDYQGLNTEAFFGQGTRLTVV.

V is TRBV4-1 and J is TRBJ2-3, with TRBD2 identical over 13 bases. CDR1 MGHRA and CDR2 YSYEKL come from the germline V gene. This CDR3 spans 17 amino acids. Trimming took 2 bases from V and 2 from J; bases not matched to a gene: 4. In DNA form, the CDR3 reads TGCGCCAGCAGCCAACCGACTAGCGGGAGGAACACAGATACGCAGTATTTT. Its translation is CASSQPTSGRNTDTQYF.

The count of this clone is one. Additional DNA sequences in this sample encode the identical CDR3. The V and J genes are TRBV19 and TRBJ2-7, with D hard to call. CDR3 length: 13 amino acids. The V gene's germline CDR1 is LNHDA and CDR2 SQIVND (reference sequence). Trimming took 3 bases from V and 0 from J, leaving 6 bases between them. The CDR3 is CASSIGLSYEQYF. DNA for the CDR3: TGTGCCAGTAGTATCGGTCTCTCCTACGAGCAGTACTTC.

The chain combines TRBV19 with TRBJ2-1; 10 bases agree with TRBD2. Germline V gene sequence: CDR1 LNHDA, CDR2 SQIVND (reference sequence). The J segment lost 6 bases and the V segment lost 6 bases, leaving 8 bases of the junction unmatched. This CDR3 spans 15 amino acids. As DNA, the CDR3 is TGTGCCAGTAGCATTCTAGCGGGAGTGGGCAATGAGCAGTTCTTC. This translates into CASSILAGVGNEQFF.

The CDR3, as DNA: TGTGCCAGCAGCTGGGGGACAGGGACGCAGTACTTC. Translating it yields CASSWGTGTQYF. The rearrangement links TRBV5-4 to TRBJ2-7; 9 bases are a match to TRBD1. This CDR3 comprises 12 residues. CDR1 and CDR2 from the germline V gene are SGHNT and YYREEE (reference sequence). J was trimmed by 9 bases and V by 3 bases; bases with no gene match: 4.

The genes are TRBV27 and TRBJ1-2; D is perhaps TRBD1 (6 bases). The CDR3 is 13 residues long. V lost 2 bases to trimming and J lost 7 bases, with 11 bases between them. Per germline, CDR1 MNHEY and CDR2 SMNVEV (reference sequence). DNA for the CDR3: TGTGCCAGCAGTTTAGGGACAATGAGTGGCTACACCTTC. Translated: CASSLGTMSGYTF.

This CDR3 is CASSQSLQGGYEQYF. The CDR3 DNA sequence: TGTGCCAGCAGCCAATCACTACAGGGGGGCTACGAGCAGTACTTC. This chain links TRBV4-2 with TRBJ2-7, with 8 bases lining up with TRBD1. The V gene's germline CDR1 is LGHNA and CDR2 YNFKEQ. The CDR3 contains 15 residues. Unmatched junction bases numbered 6, after V lost 2 bases and J lost 3 bases.

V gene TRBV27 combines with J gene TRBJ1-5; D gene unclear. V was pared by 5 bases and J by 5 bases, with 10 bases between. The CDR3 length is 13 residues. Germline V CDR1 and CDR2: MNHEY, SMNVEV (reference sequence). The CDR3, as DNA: TGTGCCAGCAGTCTTCAGAGGGATCAGCCCCAGCATTTT. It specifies CASSLQRDQPQHF.

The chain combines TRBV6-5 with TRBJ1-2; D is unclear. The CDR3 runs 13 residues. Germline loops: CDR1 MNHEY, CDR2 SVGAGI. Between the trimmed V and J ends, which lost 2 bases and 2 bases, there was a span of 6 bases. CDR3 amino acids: CASSYTGNYGYTF. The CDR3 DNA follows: TGTGCCAGCAGTTACACGGGAAACTATGGCTACACCTTC.

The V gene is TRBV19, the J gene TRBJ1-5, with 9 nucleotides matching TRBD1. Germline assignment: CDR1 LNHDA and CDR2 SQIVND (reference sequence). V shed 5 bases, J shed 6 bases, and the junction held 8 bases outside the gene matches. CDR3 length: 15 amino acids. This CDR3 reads CASSWGQGSTQPQHF. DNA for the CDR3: TGTGCCAGTAGTTGGGGACAGGGCTCCACTCAGCCCCAGCATTTT.

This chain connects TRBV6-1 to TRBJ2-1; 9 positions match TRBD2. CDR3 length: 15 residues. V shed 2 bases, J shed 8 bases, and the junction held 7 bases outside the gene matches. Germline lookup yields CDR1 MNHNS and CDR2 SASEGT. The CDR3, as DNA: TGTGCCAGCAGTGAATTTACTAGCGGGCTGTATGAGCAGTTCTTC. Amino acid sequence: CASSEFTSGLYEQFF.

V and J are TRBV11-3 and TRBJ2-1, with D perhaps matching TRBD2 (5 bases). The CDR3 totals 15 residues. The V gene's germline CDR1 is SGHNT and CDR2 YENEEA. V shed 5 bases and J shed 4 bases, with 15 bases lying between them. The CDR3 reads CASSRSRGFYNEQFF. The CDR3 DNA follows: TGTGCCAGCAGCCGCAGTCGGGGTTTTTACAATGAGCAGTTCTTC.

This CDR3 is CASSIYERNEAFF. The CDR3 bases are TGTGCCAGTAGTATTTATGAGCGAAATGAAGCTTTCTTT. V usage is TRBV19 and J usage is TRBJ1-1; D unclear. This CDR3 spans 13 amino acids. Germline-derived CDR1 and CDR2 are LNHDA and SQIVND (reference sequence). V lost 3 bases and J 7 bases, leaving 12 bases between the germline ends.

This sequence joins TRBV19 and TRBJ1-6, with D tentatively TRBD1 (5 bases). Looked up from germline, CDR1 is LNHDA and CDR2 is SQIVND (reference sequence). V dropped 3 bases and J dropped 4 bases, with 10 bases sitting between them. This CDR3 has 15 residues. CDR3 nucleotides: TGTGCCAGTAGTATCTCACAGGAGTATAATTCACCCCTCCACTTT. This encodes CASSISQEYNSPLHF.

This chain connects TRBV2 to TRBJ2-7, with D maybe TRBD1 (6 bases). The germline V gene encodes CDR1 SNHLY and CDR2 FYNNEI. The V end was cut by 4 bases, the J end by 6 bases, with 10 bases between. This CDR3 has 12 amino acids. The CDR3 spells CASSVQGPEQYF. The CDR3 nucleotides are TGTGCCAGCAGTGTACAGGGACCCGAGCAGTACTTC.

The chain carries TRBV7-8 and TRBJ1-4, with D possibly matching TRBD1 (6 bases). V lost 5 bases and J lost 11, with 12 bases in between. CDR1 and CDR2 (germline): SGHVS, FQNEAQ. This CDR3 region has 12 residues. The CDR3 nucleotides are TGTGCCAGCAGCGAGGGGACATGGAAACTGTTTTTT. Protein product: CASSEGTWKLFF.

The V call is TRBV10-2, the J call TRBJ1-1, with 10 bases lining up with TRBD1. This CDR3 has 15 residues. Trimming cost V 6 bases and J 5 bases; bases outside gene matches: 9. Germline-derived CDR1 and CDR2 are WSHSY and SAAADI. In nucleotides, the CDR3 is TGCGCCAGCAGAGATCCGACAGGGGGCAGGACTGAAGCTTTCTTT. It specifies CASRDPTGGRTEAFF.

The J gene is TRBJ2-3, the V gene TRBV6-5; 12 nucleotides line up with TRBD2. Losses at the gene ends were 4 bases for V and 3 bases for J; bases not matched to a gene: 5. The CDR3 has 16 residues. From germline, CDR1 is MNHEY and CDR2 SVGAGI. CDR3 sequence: CASSSGLAGSTDTQYF. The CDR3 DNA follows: TGTGCCAGCAGTTCCGGACTAGCGGGGTCGACAGATACGCAGTATTTT.

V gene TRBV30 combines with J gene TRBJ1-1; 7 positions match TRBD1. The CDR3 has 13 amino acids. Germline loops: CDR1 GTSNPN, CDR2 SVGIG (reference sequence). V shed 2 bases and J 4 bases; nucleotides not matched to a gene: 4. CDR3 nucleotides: TGTGCCTGGAGTAGACAGGGAGCCACTGAAGCTTTCTTT. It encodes CAWSRQGATEAFF.

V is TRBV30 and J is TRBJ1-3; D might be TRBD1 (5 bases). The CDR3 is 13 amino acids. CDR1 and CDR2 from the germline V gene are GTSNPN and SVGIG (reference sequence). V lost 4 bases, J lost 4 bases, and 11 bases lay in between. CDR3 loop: CAWTGGSGNTIYF. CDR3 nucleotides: TGTGCCTGGACCGGGGGGTCCGGAAACACCATATATTTT.

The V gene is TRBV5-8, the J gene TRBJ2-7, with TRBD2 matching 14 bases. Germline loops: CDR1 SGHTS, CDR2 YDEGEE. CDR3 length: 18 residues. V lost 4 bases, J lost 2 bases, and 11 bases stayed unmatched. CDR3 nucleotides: TGTGCCAGCAGCCCCTACCGGACTAGCGGGAGGAACGCCTACGAGCAGTACTTC. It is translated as CASSPYRTSGRNAYEQYF.

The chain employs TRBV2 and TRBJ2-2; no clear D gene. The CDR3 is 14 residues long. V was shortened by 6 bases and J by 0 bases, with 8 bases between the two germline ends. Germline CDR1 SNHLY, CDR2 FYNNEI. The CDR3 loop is CASRDKTNTGELFF. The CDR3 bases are TGTGCCAGCAGAGACAAGACGAACACCGGGGAGCTGTTTTTT.

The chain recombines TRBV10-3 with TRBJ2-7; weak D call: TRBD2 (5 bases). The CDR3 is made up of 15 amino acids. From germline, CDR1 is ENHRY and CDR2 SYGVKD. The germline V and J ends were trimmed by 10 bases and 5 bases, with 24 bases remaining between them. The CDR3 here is CASLKGISGGHEQYF. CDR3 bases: TGTGCCAGCCTAAAGGGCATAAGCGGAGGCCACGAGCAGTACTTC.

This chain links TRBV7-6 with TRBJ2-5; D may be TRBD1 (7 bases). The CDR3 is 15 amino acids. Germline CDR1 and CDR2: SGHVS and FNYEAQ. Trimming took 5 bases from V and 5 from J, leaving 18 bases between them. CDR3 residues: CASSRSSGGMETQYF. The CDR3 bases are TGTGCCAGCAGCCGTAGCTCAGGGGGGATGGAGACCCAGTACTTC.